These 27 T cell receptor beta chains share one sample of origin, sequenced in a study of blood T cell repertoires in COVID-19. TCRdb's table, derived via immunoSEQ multiplex PCR, lists solely in-frame clones and lacks some. This sample yields 80,000 to 95,000 clones, of which over 70% are seen a single time; approximately 4.6% belongs to the top ten. Sequenced material: peripheral blood. The receptors shown here come from a woman aged 50 to 60 with acute or convalescent COVID-19.

The V and J genes are TRBV5-1 and TRBJ2-7, with a weak D call TRBD1 (5 bases). This CDR3 has 15 amino acids. The V end lost 4 bases, the J end lost 2 bases, and 16 bases lay between the germline ends. Per the germline V gene, CDR1 is SGHRS and CDR2 is YFSETQ. CDR3 nucleotide sequence: TGCGCCAGCAGCATCCGCTCGGACAATACCTACGAGCAGTACTTC. Encoded protein: CASSIRSDNTYEQYF.

V and J are TRBV7-2 and TRBJ1-6, with D maybe TRBD1 (5 bases). The ends were cut back, 4 bases at V and 7 bases at J, with 17 bases in the middle. The CDR3 consists of 16 residues. Germline V gene data show CDR1 as SGHTA and CDR2 as FQGNSA. CDR3 bases: TGTGCCAGCAGCTCAGATACCAAAGGGGTAAATTCACCCCTCCACTTT. It yields the protein CASSSDTKGVNSPLHF.

The chain recombines TRBV3-1 (or the pseudogene TRBV3-2) with TRBJ2-5, with TRBD2 matching 10 bases. With 4 bases clipped from V and 5 bases from J, the junction kept 16 bases outside the gene matches. Germline V gives CDR1 LGHDT, CDR2 YNNKEL (reference sequence). The CDR3 sequence is 18 residues long. The CDR3 sequence: CASSRSLRLAGVGETQYF. In DNA form, the CDR3 reads TGTGCCAGCAGCCGATCCCTTCGACTAGCGGGTGTAGGGGAGACCCAGTACTTC.

This clone was observed a few times. J is TRBJ1-1 and V is TRBV6-5; a weak D match, TRBD1 (5 bases). The CDR3 sequence is 13 residues long. Germline V gives CDR1 MNHEY, CDR2 SVGAGI. V lost 4 bases, J lost 3 bases, and 9 bases lay in between. CDR3 nucleotide sequence: TGTGCCAGCAGTTCAGGGTACGACACTGAAGCTTTCTTT. This sequence encodes CASSSGYDTEAFF.

The chain links TRBV10-3 to TRBJ1-4; D unclear. CDR3 length: 12 residues. Between the trimmed V and J ends, which lost 3 bases and 8 bases, there was a span of 7 bases. Germline V gives CDR1 ENHRY, CDR2 SYGVKD. The CDR3 here is CAISEIGEKLFF. As DNA, the CDR3 is TGTGCCATCAGTGAAATCGGGGAAAAACTGTTTTTT.

V usage is TRBV24-1 and J usage is TRBJ1-5; D is possibly TRBD1 (5 bases). Trimming took off 4 bases at V and 3 bases at J, with 9 bases between the two ends. The CDR3 contains 14 residues. Germline V gene data show CDR1 as KGHDR and CDR2 as SFDVKD. CDR3: CATSEAGPNQPQHF. The DNA for the CDR3 is TGTGCCACCAGTGAGGCAGGGCCCAATCAGCCCCAGCATTTT.

This rearrangement joins TRBV6-5 to TRBJ2-1; D unresolved. The germline V gene has CDR1 MNHEY and CDR2 SVGAGI. This CDR3 comprises 14 residues. Trimming cost V 6 bases and J 5 bases, with 14 bases left between them. CDR3 residues: CASSSRNRNNEQFF. The CDR3 nucleotides are TGTGCCAGCAGCTCTCGGAACAGAAACAATGAGCAGTTCTTC.

The chain employs TRBV2 and TRBJ2-1; TRBD2 aligns across 8 bases. The V segment lost 3 bases and the J segment 2 bases; nucleotides outside the gene matches: 6. Looked up from germline, CDR1 is SNHLY and CDR2 is FYNNEI. CDR3 length equals 16 residues. CDR3 DNA: TGTGCCAGCAGTGACGGCGGGGGGTCCGCCTACAATGAGCAGTTCTTC. Translation: CASSDGGGSAYNEQFF.

The rearrangement joins TRBV27 to TRBJ1-4; TRBD1 agrees at 9 bases. The V segment lost 3 bases and the J segment 7 bases; nucleotides outside the gene matches: 0. The CDR3 sequence is 13 residues long. Germline loops: CDR1 MNHEY, CDR2 SMNVEV (reference sequence). For the CDR3, the DNA is TGTGCCAGCAGTTTGGGACAGGGTGAAAAACTGTTTTTT. It translates to CASSLGQGEKLFF.

V is TRBV28 and J is TRBJ2-1, with D possibly matching TRBD2 (7 bases). Germline V gene lookup returns CDR1 MDHEN and CDR2 SYDVKM. The CDR3 has 15 amino acids. V lost 6 bases and J lost 6, with 18 bases in between. The CDR3 is CASSRLGGQPNEQFF. CDR3 bases: TGTGCCAGCAGCCGCCTGGGGGGGCAGCCCAATGAGCAGTTCTTC.

The V and J genes are TRBV7-9 and TRBJ2-3; TRBD2 is a possible D gene (5 bases). From germline, CDR1 is SEHNR and CDR2 FQNEAQ (reference sequence). Trimming took 4 bases from V and 6 from J, leaving 8 bases between them. This CDR3 has 12 amino acids. CDR3 bases: TGTGCCAGCAGCTATAGCGCGGATACGCAGTATTTT. Protein: CASSYSADTQYF.

The chain recombines TRBV5-4 with TRBJ1-1; tentatively, D is TRBD1 (5 bases). Trimming left V 3 bases short and J 11 bases short, with 14 bases between. CDR3 size: 12 residues. In germline, CDR1 is SGHNT, CDR2 YYREEE (reference sequence). CDR3 residues: CASSSAIGVAFF. In DNA, the CDR3 is TGTGCCAGCAGCTCGGCCATAGGGGTCGCTTTCTTT. Together with reference TRBV5-4 and TRBJ1-1, the CDR3 gives the full variable domain: ETGVTQSPTHLIKTRGQQVTLRCSSQSGHNTVSWYQQALGQGPQFIFQYYREEENGRGNFPPRFSGLQFPNYSSELNVNALELDDSALYLCASSSAIGVAFFGQGTRLTVV.

The V gene is TRBV27, the J gene TRBJ2-5; D gene unclear. This CDR3 region has 15 residues. V lost 9 bases to trimming and J lost 1 base, with 18 bases between them. CDR1 is MNHEY and CDR2 is SMNVEV in the germline V gene (reference sequence). CDR3 sequence: CASGTGGAFQETQYF. CDR3 bases: TGTGCCAGTGGCACCGGCGGAGCCTTCCAAGAGACCCAGTACTTC.

The V call is TRBV19, the J call TRBJ1-2, with D perhaps TRBD1 (6 bases). There are 12 residues in the CDR3. Germline assignment: CDR1 LNHDA and CDR2 SQIVND (reference sequence). The V and J ends lost 9 bases and 10 bases respectively, with 18 bases between them. CDR3 nucleotides: TGTGCCAGCACTATGACAGGCTTGGCCTACACCTTC. Translating gives CASTMTGLAYTF.

The gene calls are TRBV6-6 and TRBJ1-3, with D possibly being TRBD1 (6 bases). The V end lost 10 bases, the J end lost 2 bases, and 18 bases lay between the germline ends. Germline V gene sequence: CDR1 MNHNY, CDR2 SVGAGI (reference sequence). The CDR3 runs 15 residues. In DNA form, the CDR3 reads TGTGCCACCATAGGGGGAGTGCTGCCTGGAAACACCATATATTTT. Amino acids: CATIGGVLPGNTIYF.

The chain combines TRBV4-2 with TRBJ1-5; 7 bases match TRBD1. Germline CDR1 is LGHNA and CDR2 is YNFKEQ. The CDR3 is made up of 14 amino acids. V was pared by 4 bases and J by 5 bases, with 5 bases of the junction left unmatched. The CDR3 DNA follows: TGTGCCAGCAGCCCGGCAGGGGGATATCAGCCCCAGCATTTT. Its translation: CASSPAGGYQPQHF.

This chain connects TRBV7-9 to TRBJ1-1; D unclear. This CDR3 is 13 amino acids long. Germline V gene sequence: CDR1 SEHNR, CDR2 FQNEAQ (reference sequence). Trimming shortened V by 8 bases and J by 3 bases, and 13 bases separated the two germline ends. CDR3 nucleotide sequence: TGTGCCAGCGACCGGGATTGGGACACTGAAGCTTTCTTT. Translation gives CASDRDWDTEAFF.

The J gene is TRBJ2-7, the V gene TRBV11-3; 9 nucleotides match TRBD1. The CDR3 is 15 amino acids. V gave up 5 bases and J gave up 4 bases; unmatched junction bases: 9. Per germline, CDR1 SGHNT and CDR2 YENEEA. The CDR3 DNA reads TGTGCCAGCAGCATCGCCGGGACAGGGTCATACGAGCAGTACTTC. Its translation: CASSIAGTGSYEQYF.

The V gene is TRBV7-2, the J gene TRBJ2-3, with 8 bases aligning to TRBD2. Germline assignment: CDR1 SGHTA and CDR2 FQGNSA. With V trimmed by 3 bases and J by 2 bases, 7 bases remained unmatched. There are 16 residues in the CDR3. CDR3 in amino acids: CASSLKSGGNTDTQYF. The CDR3 DNA reads TGTGCCAGCAGCTTGAAAAGCGGGGGTAACACAGATACGCAGTATTTT.

The genes are TRBV7-8 and TRBJ2-3; 14 bases fit TRBD2. CDR3 size: 17 residues. Trimming removed 4 bases from V and 3 bases from J; junction bases left unmatched: 6. Germline CDR1 SGHVS, CDR2 FQNEAQ. In DNA, the CDR3 is TGTGCCAGCAGCTCGAGACTAGCGGGGGGGGGAACAGATACGCAGTATTTT. Protein sequence: CASSSRLAGGGTDTQYF.

V gene TRBV5-1 combines with J gene TRBJ1-2, with D maybe TRBD1 (6 bases). Trimming stripped 4 bases from V and 7 bases from J, with 20 bases between. The CDR3 sequence is 15 residues long. Looked up from germline, CDR1 is SGHRS and CDR2 is YFSETQ. CDR3 residues: CASSLQRGQPGGYTF. The CDR3, as DNA: TGCGCCAGCAGCCTCCAGAGAGGACAGCCGGGTGGCTACACCTTC.

This clone was counted a single time. The chain is built from TRBV28 and TRBJ1-4; a possible D gene is TRBD1 (6 bases). CDR1 is MDHEN and CDR2 is SYDVKM in the germline V gene. The CDR3 contains 11 residues. V was shortened by 7 bases and J by 6 bases, with 6 bases between the two germline ends. As DNA, the CDR3 is TGTGCCAGCAAGGGGGATGAAAAACTGTTTTTT. It translates to CASKGDEKLFF.

V is TRBV6-2 or TRBV6-3 and J is TRBJ1-1; D gene uncertain. The CDR3 is 14 residues long. Per the germline V gene, CDR1 is MNHEY and CDR2 is SVGEGT. The germline V and J ends were trimmed by 0 bases and 5 bases, with 10 bases remaining between them. In DNA, the CDR3 is TGTGCCAGCAGTTACTCGGTAGTCAGGACTGAAGCTTTCTTT. It yields the protein CASSYSVVRTEAFF.

This chain links TRBV19 with TRBJ1-3; D is unresolved. The CDR3 totals 14 residues. In germline, CDR1 is LNHDA, CDR2 SQIVND (reference sequence). Trimming shortened V by 7 bases and J by 0 bases, and 10 bases separated the two germline ends. In DNA form, the CDR3 reads TGTGCCAGTACGGGTGTAAGCTCTGGAAACACCATATATTTT. This encodes CASTGVSSGNTIYF. Full variable domain (missing parts from reference TRBV19 and TRBJ1-3): DGGITQSPKYLFRKEGQNVTLSCEQNLNHDAMYWYRQDPGQGLRLIYYSQIVNDFQKGDIAEGYSVSREKKESFPLTVTSAQKNPTAFYLCASTGVSSGNTIYFGEGSWLTVV.

A single count supports this clone. The chain recombines TRBV12-3 or TRBV12-4 with TRBJ2-4, with a possible D match to TRBD2 (5 bases). The CDR3 is 10 residues long. Between the trimmed V and J ends, which lost 8 bases and 6 bases, there was a span of 5 bases. The CDR3 nucleotides are TGTGCCAGCGCGGGAAACATTCAGTACTTC. Translated, it gives CASAGNIQYF.

This clone was found once. The chain employs TRBV6-5 and TRBJ1-5; weak D call: TRBD1 (5 bases). From germline, CDR1 is MNHEY and CDR2 SVGAGI. V dropped 6 bases and J dropped 4 bases, with 10 bases sitting between them. The CDR3 sequence is 13 residues long. CDR3 loop: CASRLKGNQPQHF. CDR3 DNA: TGTGCCAGCAGGCTGAAGGGGAATCAGCCCCAGCATTTT.

The gene calls are TRBV30 and TRBJ1-3, with 7 nucleotides matching TRBD1. The germline gives CDR1 GTSNPN, CDR2 SVGIG (reference sequence). The CDR3 consists of 17 residues. Trimming took 0 bases from V and 0 from J; bases not matched to a gene: 8. CDR3 sequence (DNA): TGTGCCTGGAGTGTTCGGGCAGGGGGTAGCTCTGGAAACACCATATATTTT. Protein product: CAWSVRAGGSSGNTIYF.